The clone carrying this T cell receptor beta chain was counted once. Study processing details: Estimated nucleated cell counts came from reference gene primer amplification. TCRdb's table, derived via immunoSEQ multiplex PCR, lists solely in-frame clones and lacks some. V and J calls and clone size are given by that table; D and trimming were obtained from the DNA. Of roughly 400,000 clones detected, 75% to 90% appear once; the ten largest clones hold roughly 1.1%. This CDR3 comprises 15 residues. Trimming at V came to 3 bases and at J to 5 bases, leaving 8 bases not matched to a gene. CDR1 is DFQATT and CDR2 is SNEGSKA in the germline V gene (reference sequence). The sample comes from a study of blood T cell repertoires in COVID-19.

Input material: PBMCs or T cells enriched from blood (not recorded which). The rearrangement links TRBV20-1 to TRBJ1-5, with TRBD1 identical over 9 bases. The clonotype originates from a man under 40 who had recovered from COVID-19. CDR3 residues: CSASLRDRDYQPQHF. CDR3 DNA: TGCAGTGCTAGTCTCCGGGACAGGGACTATCAGCCCCAGCATTTT.